This passage covers 6 T cell receptor beta chains from one sample sequenced in a study of shared clonotypes between healthy human individuals. Produced via immunoSEQ multiplex PCR; TCRdb's table is partial and in-frame only. The sample holds about 2 million clones, about 95% seen once. Naive CD8 cells, CD45RO-negative and positively selected for CCR7, excluded terminally differentiated effector memory CD45RA+ cells. Sequenced material: naive CD8+ T cells sorted from blood. The receptors were sampled from a man aged 18 to 35 in good health.

The J gene is TRBJ2-7, the V gene TRBV7-2, with D tentatively TRBD2 (7 bases). Germline V lookup: CDR1 SGHTA, CDR2 FQGNSA. The CDR3 runs 14 residues. Trimming took off 2 bases at V and 7 bases at J, with 15 bases between the two ends. Here the CDR3 reads CASSLWGGAEEQYF. The CDR3, as DNA: TGTGCCAGCAGCTTATGGGGGGGCGCTGAGGAGCAGTACTTC. The entire variable domain, with the rest obtained from reference TRBV7-2 and TRBJ2-7, is as follows: GAGVSQSPSNKVTEKGKDVELRCDPISGHTALYWYRQSLGQGLEFLIYFQGNSAPDKSGLPSDRFSAERTGGSVSTLTIQRTQQEDSAVYLCASSLWGGAEEQYFGPGTRLTVT.

The J gene is TRBJ2-7, the V gene TRBV15; possibly TRBD1 for D (5 bases). The CDR3 totals 13 residues. Trimming took 0 bases from V and 3 from J, leaving 6 bases between them. Germline lookup yields CDR1 LNHNV and CDR2 YYDKDF (reference sequence). The CDR3 DNA sequence: TGTGCCACCAGCAGAGAAGACAGCTACGAGCAGTACTTC. Residues: CATSREDSYEQYF.

The chain has TRBV29-1 and TRBJ1-1; TRBD1 matches at 7 bases. This CDR3 comprises 14 residues. The germline gives CDR1 SQVTM, CDR2 ANQGSEA. With V trimmed by 7 bases and J by 1 base, 9 bases remained unmatched. CDR3 DNA: TGCAGCGCCGTGACAGGGCCGGGGAACACTGAAGCTTTCTTT. Protein sequence: CSAVTGPGNTEAFF. Full variable domain (missing parts from reference TRBV29-1 and TRBJ1-1): SAVISQKPSRDICQRGTSLTIQCQVDSQVTMMFWYRQQPGQSLTLIATANQGSEATYESGFVIDKFPISRPNLTFSTLTVSNMSPEDSSIYLCSAVTGPGNTEAFFGQGTRLTVV.

The chain is built from TRBV9 and TRBJ2-7; TRBD1 aligns across 9 bases. The V segment lost 2 bases and the J segment 1 base; nucleotides outside the gene matches: 7. Per germline, CDR1 SGDLS and CDR2 YYNGEE. This CDR3 comprises 16 residues. In nucleotides, the CDR3 is TGTGCCAGCAGCGTTCGGACAGGGGTTGCGTCCTACGAGCAGTACTTC. Residues: CASSVRTGVASYEQYF.

The chain is built from TRBV11-3 and TRBJ1-4; D is perhaps TRBD1 (5 bases). This CDR3 spans 20 amino acids. Germline V CDR1 and CDR2: SGHNT, YENEEA. Deletions cut 1 base from V and 4 bases from J, with 25 bases between. The CDR3 is CASSLAQWRIETVFNEKLFF. The DNA of the CDR3 is TGTGCCAGCAGCTTAGCACAATGGAGGATTGAGACAGTCTTTAATGAAAAACTGTTTTTT.

V and J are TRBV25-1 and TRBJ2-5, with 10 bases that match TRBD2. Germline V CDR1 and CDR2: MGHDK, SYGVNS. The length of the CDR3 is 15 residues. The ends lost 7 bases at V and 5 bases at J; junction bases unmatched: 10. CDR3 sequence reads: CASKGIAGGGETQYF. The DNA for the CDR3 is TGTGCCAGCAAGGGGATAGCGGGAGGCGGGGAGACCCAGTACTTC.